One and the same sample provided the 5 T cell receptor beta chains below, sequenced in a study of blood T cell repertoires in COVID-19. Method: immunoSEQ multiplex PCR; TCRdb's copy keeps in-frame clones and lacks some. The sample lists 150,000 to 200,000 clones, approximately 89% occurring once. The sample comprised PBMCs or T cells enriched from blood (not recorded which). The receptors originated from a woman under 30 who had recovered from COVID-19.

CDR3 nucleotide sequence: TGTGCCAGCAGTTCCCTTGGGTTTGGGGCGGTCAACGTCCTGACTTTC. Amino acids: CASSSLGFGAVNVLTF. The chain couples TRBV27 to TRBJ2-6; possibly TRBD1 for D (5 bases). Trimming took 4 bases from V and 9 from J, leaving 19 bases between them. Germline CDR1 reads MNHEY; CDR2 reads SMNVEV (reference sequence). This CDR3 is 16 amino acids long.

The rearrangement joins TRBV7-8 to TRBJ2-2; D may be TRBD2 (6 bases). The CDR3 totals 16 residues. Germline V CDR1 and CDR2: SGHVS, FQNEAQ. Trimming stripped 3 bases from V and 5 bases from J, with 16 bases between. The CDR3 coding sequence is TGTGCCAGCAGCTTGATGTCCCCGGGGGAGACCGGGGAGCTGTTTTTT. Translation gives CASSLMSPGETGELFF. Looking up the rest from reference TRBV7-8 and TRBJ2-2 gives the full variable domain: GAGVSQSPRYKVAKRGQDVALRCDPISGHVSLFWYQQALGQGPEFLTYFQNEAQLDKSGLPSDRFFAERPEGSVSTLKIQRTQQEDSAVYLCASSLMSPGETGELFFGEGSRLTVL.

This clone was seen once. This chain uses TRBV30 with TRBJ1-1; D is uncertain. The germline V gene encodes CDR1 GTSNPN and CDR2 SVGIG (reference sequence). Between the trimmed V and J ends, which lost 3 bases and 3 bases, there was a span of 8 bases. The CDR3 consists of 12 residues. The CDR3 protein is CAWREEYTEAFF. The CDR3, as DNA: TGTGCCTGGAGGGAGGAATACACTGAAGCTTTCTTT. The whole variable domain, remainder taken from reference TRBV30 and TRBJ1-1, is SQTIHQWPATLVQPVGSPLSLECTVEGTSNPNLYWYRQAAGRGLQLLFYSVGIGQISSEVPQNLSASRPQDRQFILSSKKLLLSDSGFYLCAWREEYTEAFFGQGTRLTVV.

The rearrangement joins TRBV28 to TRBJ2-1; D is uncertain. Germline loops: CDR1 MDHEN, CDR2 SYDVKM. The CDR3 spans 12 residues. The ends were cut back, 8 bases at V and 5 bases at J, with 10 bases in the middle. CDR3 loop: CASAVPHNEQFF. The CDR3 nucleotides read TGTGCCAGCGCGGTCCCACACAATGAGCAGTTCTTC.

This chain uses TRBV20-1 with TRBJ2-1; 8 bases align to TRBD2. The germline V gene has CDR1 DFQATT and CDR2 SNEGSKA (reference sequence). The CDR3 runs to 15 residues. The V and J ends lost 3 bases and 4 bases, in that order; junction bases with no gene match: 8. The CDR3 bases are TGCAGTGCTAGTGGGGTACTAGCGGAATACAATGAGCAGTTCTTC. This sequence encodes CSASGVLAEYNEQFF.